This T cell receptor (beta chain) emerged from a study of human T cells and chemical hapten exposure. Germline V gene data show CDR1 as ENHRY and CDR2 as SYGVKD. V lost 2 bases to trimming and J lost 4 bases, with 14 bases between them. This CDR3 has 15 residues. The library put unique molecular identifiers onto individual cDNA molecules. TCRdb re-analysed the reads in MiXCR, keeping a single row per CDR3 protein. This repertoire shows about 120,000 distinct CDR3 sequences, around 9% found once; its top ten account for approximately 1.5%. This clonotype showed up many times. It was from unfractionated whole blood that total RNA was extracted.

The rearrangement joins TRBV10-3 to TRBJ1-2; no clear D. Sequencing was carried out using whole blood. The TCR originated in a human donor in good health. Some clones in this sample may be carry-over from other donors' samples. The CDR3 is CAISEPEWGTYGYTF. Written as DNA, the CDR3 is TGTGCCATCAGTGAGCCTGAGTGGGGAACCTATGGCTACACCTTC.